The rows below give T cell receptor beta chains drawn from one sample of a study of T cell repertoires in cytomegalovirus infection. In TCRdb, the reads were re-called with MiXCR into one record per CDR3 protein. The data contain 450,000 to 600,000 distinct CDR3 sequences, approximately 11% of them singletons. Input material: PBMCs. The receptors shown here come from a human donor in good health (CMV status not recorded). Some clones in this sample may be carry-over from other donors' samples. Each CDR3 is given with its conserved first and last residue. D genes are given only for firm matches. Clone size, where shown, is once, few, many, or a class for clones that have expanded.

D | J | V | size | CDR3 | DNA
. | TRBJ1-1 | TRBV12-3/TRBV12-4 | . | CASSLVPRTEAFF | TGTGCCAGCAGTTTGGTACCTAGGACTGAAGCTTTCTTT
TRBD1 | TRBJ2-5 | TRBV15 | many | CATSVQGAWETQYF | TGTGCCACCAGTGTACAGGGGGCTTGGGAGACCCAGTACTTC
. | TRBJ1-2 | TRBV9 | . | CASSVGGGTDGYTF | TGTGCCAGCAGCGTAGGAGGGGGAACGGACGGCTACACCTTC
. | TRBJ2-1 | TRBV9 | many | CASSVGGEQFF | TGTGCCAGCAGCGTAGGGGGGGAGCAGTTCTTC
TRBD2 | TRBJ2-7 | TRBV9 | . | CASSVVSGGEQYF | TGTGCCAGCAGCGTAGTATCGGGGGGGGAGCAGTACTTC
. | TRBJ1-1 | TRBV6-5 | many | CASSYGLVGTEAFF | TGTGCCAGCAGTTACGGCCTTGTAGGCACTGAAGCTTTCTTT
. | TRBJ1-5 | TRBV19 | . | CASSITARNSNQPQHF | TGTGCCAGTAGTATTACGGCCCGAAATAGCAATCAGCCCCAGCATTTT
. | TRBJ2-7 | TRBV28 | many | CASSIYKGVEQYF | TGTGCCAGCAGCATATATAAGGGAGTCGAGCAGTACTTC
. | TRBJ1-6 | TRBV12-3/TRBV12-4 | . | CASSLKANSPLHF | TGTGCCAGCAGTTTAAAAGCCAATTCACCCCTCCACTTT
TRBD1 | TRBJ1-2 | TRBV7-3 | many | CASSNGQGRGYTF | TGTGCCAGCAGCAATGGACAGGGGCGAGGCTACACCTTC
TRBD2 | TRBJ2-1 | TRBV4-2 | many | CASSTGREAGEQFF | TGTGCCAGCAGCACAGGCCGGGAAGCGGGGGAGCAGTTCTTC
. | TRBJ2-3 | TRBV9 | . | CASSGDRLSSDTQYF | TGTGCCAGCAGTGGTGACAGGCTCAGCTCAGATACGCAGTATTTT
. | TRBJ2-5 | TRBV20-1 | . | CSASPPGRETQYF | TGCAGTGCTAGCCCGCCAGGGAGGGAGACCCAGTACTTC
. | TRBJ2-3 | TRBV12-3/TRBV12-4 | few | CASSSLWGIDTQYF | TGTGCCAGCAGTTCGTTATGGGGGATAGATACGCAGTATTTT
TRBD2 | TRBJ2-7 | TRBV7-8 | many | CASSSSGTSSNEQYF | TGTGCCAGCAGCTCATCCGGGACTAGCTCGAACGAGCAGTACTTC
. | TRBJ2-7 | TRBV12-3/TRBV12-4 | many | CASRAARDEQYF | TGTGCCAGCAGAGCGGCGCGAGACGAGCAGTACTTC
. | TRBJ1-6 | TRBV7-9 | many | CASSLARTWAPLHF | TGTGCCAGCAGCTTAGCCAGGACTTGGGCACCCCTCCACTTT
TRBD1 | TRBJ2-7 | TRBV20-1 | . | CSASIPTGIRYEQYF | TGCAGTGCTAGTATCCCGACAGGGATACGCTACGAGCAGTACTTC
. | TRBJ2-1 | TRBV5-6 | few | CASSLEPWEQFF | TGTGCCAGCAGCTTAGAACCCTGGGAGCAGTTCTTC
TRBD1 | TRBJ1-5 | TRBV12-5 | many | CASGLARQGIYSNQPQHF | TGTGCTAGTGGTTTAGCCCGACAGGGGATCTATAGCAATCAGCCCCAGCATTTT
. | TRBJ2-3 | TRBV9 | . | CASSPQGWGASTDTQYF | TGTGCCAGCAGCCCACAAGGGTGGGGGGCCAGCACAGATACGCAGTATTTT
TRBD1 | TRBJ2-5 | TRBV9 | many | CASSVGGRETQYF | TGTGCCAGTAGTGTAGGGGGCCGAGAGACCCAGTACTTC
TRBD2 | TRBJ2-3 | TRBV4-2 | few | CASSQRERTATQYF | TGTGCCAGCAGCCAGCGGGAGCGGACCGCTACGCAGTATTTT
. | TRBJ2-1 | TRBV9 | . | CASSVNPANEQFF | TGTGCCAGCAGCGTAAATCCAGCGAATGAGCAGTTCTTC
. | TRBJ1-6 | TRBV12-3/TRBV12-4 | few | CASSFSAGSNSPLHF | TGTGCCAGCAGTTTCTCGGCCGGGAGTAATTCACCCCTCCACTTT
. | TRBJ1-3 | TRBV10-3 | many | CATAPGNTIYF | TGTGCCACCGCCCCCGGAAACACCATATATTTT
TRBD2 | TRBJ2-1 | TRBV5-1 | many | CASRWTSQTYNEQFF | TGCGCCAGCCGGTGGACTAGCCAAACCTACAATGAGCAGTTCTTC
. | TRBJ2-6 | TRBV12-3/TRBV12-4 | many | CASSLLGNSGANVLTF | TGTGCCAGCAGCCTTCTGGGTAACTCTGGGGCCAACGTCCTGACTTTC
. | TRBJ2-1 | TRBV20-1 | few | CSARDDYNEQFF | TGCAGTGCTAGAGATGATTACAATGAGCAGTTCTTC
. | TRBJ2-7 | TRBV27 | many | CASRKPGTQGESEQYF | TGTGCCAGCAGAAAGCCCGGGACGCAGGGAGAGAGCGAGCAGTACTTC
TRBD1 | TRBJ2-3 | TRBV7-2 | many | CASSPKGQGFRDTQYF | TGTGCCAGCAGCCCTAAGGGACAGGGATTTCGAGATACGCAGTATTTT
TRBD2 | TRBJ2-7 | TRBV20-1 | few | CSAPTSGSSYEQYF | TGCAGTGCCCCGACTAGCGGGTCCTCCTACGAGCAGTACTTC
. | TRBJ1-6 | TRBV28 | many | CASAGSYNSPLHF | TGTGCCAGCGCGGGCTCCTATAATTCACCCCTCCACTTT
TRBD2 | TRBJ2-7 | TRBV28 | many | CASSLTTSGSYEQYF | TGTGCCAGCAGTTTGACGACTAGCGGGAGCTACGAGCAGTACTTC
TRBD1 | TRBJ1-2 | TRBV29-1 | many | CSACGTDRGGYTF | TGCAGCGCTTGCGGGACAGATCGAGGGGGCTACACCTTC
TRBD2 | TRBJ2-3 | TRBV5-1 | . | CASSLGASGNTDTQYF | TGCGCCAGCAGCTTGGGGGCTAGCGGGAACACAGATACGCAGTATTTT
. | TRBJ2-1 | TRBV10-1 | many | CASSESIRGTEQFF | TGCGCCAGCAGTGAGTCAATTCGAGGAACTGAGCAGTTCTTC
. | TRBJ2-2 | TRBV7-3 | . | CASSSRVAGGELFF | TGTGCCAGCAGCTCCCGGGTAGCCGGCGGGGAGCTGTTTTTT
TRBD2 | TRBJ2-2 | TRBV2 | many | CASSESSGKPDTGELFF | TGTGCCAGCAGTGAGTCTAGCGGGAAACCCGACACCGGGGAGCTGTTTTTT
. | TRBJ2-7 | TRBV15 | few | CATSRGYYEQYF | TGTGCCACCAGCAGAGGGTACTACGAGCAGTACTTC
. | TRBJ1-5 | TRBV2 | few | CASSEALVSNQPQHF | TGTGCCAGCAGTGAAGCGTTAGTTAGCAATCAGCCCCAGCATTTT
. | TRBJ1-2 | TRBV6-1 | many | CASSLGWHSYGYTF | TGTGCCAGCAGTCTAGGGTGGCACAGCTATGGCTACACCTTC
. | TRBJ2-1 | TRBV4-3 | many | CASSQDYNGPQFF | TGTGCCAGCAGCCAAGATTATAATGGACCGCAGTTCTTC
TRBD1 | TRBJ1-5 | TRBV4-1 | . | CASSQDITGGQPQHF | TGCGCCAGCAGCCAAGATATAACAGGGGGACAGCCCCAGCATTTT
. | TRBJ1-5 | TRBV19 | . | CARSPRRGRRGNQPQHF | TGTGCCAGATCCCCCCGGCGAGGCAGAAGGGGGAATCAGCCCCAGCATTTT
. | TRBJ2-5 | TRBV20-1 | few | CSARERGAVQETQYF | TGCAGTGCTAGGGAGCGCGGGGCGGTCCAAGAGACCCAGTACTTC
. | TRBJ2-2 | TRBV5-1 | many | CASSLGSPQKNTGELFF | TGCGCCAGCAGCTTGGGGTCCCCGCAGAAGAACACCGGGGAGCTGTTTTTT
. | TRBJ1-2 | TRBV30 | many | CAWAPGRYGYTF | TGTGCCTGGGCCCCGGGCCGCTATGGCTACACCTTC
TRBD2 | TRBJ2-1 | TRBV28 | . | CASSLRAGRQFF | TGTGCCAGCAGTTTAAGAGCGGGACGACAGTTCTTC
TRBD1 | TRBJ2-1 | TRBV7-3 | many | CASSRDRSYNEQFF | TGTGCCAGCAGTAGGGACAGGTCCTACAATGAGCAGTTCTTC
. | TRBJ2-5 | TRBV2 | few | CASSEPMARAETQYF | TGTGCCAGCAGTGAACCCATGGCCCGCGCAGAGACCCAGTACTTC
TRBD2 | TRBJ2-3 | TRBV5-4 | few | CASSLSSGRTDTQYF | TGTGCCAGCAGCTTGTCTAGCGGGAGGACAGATACGCAGTATTTT
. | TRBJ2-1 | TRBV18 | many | CASSLGGSLSYNEQFF | TGTGCCAGCTCCCTCGGGGGCAGTCTCTCCTACAATGAGCAGTTCTTC